The 30 T cell receptor beta chains below were found in one sample sequenced in a study of cytomegalovirus exposure and HLA in healthy donors. A multiplex PCR was run with 60 Vbeta primers and 13 Jbeta primers. Here immunoSEQ multiplex PCR was the method, and the copy in TCRdb shows in-frame clones only, minus some. The sample yields 120,000 or so clones, more than 60% seen once. Material for sequencing was PBMCs. These receptors originate from a man aged 25 to 45 in good health and CMV-seronegative.

The chain couples TRBV6-5 to TRBJ2-7; D may be TRBD1 (6 bases). The germline V gene has CDR1 MNHEY and CDR2 SVGAGI. Trimming removed 0 bases from V and 2 bases from J, with 8 bases in between. The CDR3 length is 14 residues. CDR3 sequence (DNA): TGTGCCAGCAGTTACTCACAGGGAACCTACGAGCAGTACTTC. It encodes CASSYSQGTYEQYF.

There are a few counts of this clone. The genes are TRBV7-9 and TRBJ2-1; TRBD1 matches 7 bases. V lost 5 bases and J lost 0; bases outside the gene matches: 10. This CDR3 contains 17 residues. Germline V CDR1 and CDR2: SEHNR, FQNEAQ (reference sequence). CDR3 sequence: CASSLRTGVASYNEQFF. CDR3 DNA sequence: TGTGCCAGCAGCCTAAGGACAGGCGTTGCCTCCTACAATGAGCAGTTCTTC.

This sequence joins TRBV29-1 and TRBJ1-2; TRBD1 might be the D (6 bases). The CDR3 totals 11 residues. Per germline, CDR1 SQVTM and CDR2 ANQGSEA. DNA of the CDR3: TGCAGACCGGGACAAAACTATGGCTACACCTTC. This encodes CRPGQNYGYTF.

J is TRBJ1-3 and V is TRBV28; TRBD1 agrees at 8 bases. V trimming: 7 bases; J trimming: 4 bases; junction bases outside the gene matches: 15. This CDR3 is 17 amino acids long. Germline assignment: CDR1 MDHEN and CDR2 SYDVKM. In DNA, the CDR3 is TGTGCCAGCACCCAGTTTGCTGGACAGGGTATCGGAAACACCATATATTTT. This codes for CASTQFAGQGIGNTIYF.

This chain uses TRBV19 with TRBJ1-3; tentative D call: TRBD1 (5 bases). CDR3 length: 17 residues. Germline CDR1 LNHDA, CDR2 SQIVND (reference sequence). With 0 bases removed from V and 2 bases from J, the gap between germline ends came to 14 bases. Here the CDR3 reads CASSIDSGHLPGNTIYF. CDR3 DNA: TGTGCCAGTAGTATAGACTCAGGACACCTACCTGGAAACACCATATATTTT. The complete variable domain, with remaining parts taken from reference TRBV19 and TRBJ1-3, reads DGGITQSPKYLFRKEGQNVTLSCEQNLNHDAMYWYRQDPGQGLRLIYYSQIVNDFQKGDIAEGYSVSREKKESFPLTVTSAQKNPTAFYLCASSIDSGHLPGNTIYFGEGSWLTVV.

The CDR3 loop reads CASSDFGGAGAGELFF. CDR3 sequence (DNA): TGCGCCAGCAGTGATTTTGGAGGGGCAGGTGCCGGGGAGCTGTTTTTT. The chain carries TRBV10-1 and TRBJ2-2; D perhaps matches TRBD2 (6 bases). CDR3 length equals 16 residues. The V gene's germline CDR1 is WNHNN and CDR2 SYGVQD (reference sequence). V was clipped by 3 bases and J by 6 bases, with 17 bases between them.

The chain combines TRBV6-1 with TRBJ2-5, with a weak D call TRBD2 (6 bases). The length of the CDR3 is 14 residues. The germline CDR1 and CDR2 sequences are MNHNS and SASEGT. The V gene lost 1 base and the J gene lost 4 bases, with 10 bases spanning the gap. The CDR3 bases are TGTGCCAGCAGTGAAGGGGGAGCGGGAGAGACCCAGTACTTC. It encodes CASSEGGAGETQYF.

This chain connects TRBV5-1 to TRBJ2-2, with 10 nucleotides matching TRBD2. Germline-derived CDR1 and CDR2 are SGHRS and YFSETQ. This CDR3 comprises 15 residues. V trimming: 4 bases; J trimming: 7 bases; junction bases outside the gene matches: 7. CDR3 residues: CASSPTAGGSGELFF. Written as DNA, the CDR3 is TGCGCCAGCAGCCCAACAGCGGGGGGGAGCGGGGAGCTGTTTTTT.

The gene calls are TRBV7-7 and TRBJ2-2; 8 bases align to TRBD2. J gave up 6 bases and V 2 bases, and 8 bases lay outside the gene matches. The CDR3 runs 16 residues. The germline V gene encodes CDR1 SSHAT and CDR2 FNYEAQ (reference sequence). The CDR3 loop is CASSLLSGGGPGELFF. CDR3 coding DNA: TGTGCCAGCAGCTTACTGAGCGGGGGAGGCCCCGGGGAGCTGTTTTTT.

The chain joins TRBV7-9 to TRBJ2-1; TRBD2 matches at 7 bases. The CDR3 totals 15 residues. CDR1 is SEHNR and CDR2 is FQNEAQ in the germline V gene (reference sequence). V lost 7 bases, J lost 0 bases, and 6 bases stayed unmatched. The CDR3 coding sequence is TGTGCCAGCACTCTAGCGGAGAGCTCCTACAATGAGCAGTTCTTC. Translation: CASTLAESSYNEQFF.

About this clone: Other DNA sequences in the same sample also yield this CDR3. The chain combines TRBV6-1 with TRBJ1-1; TRBD1 matches at 7 bases. Germline CDR1 and CDR2: MNHNS and SASEGT. V shed 4 bases, J shed 0 bases, and the junction held 2 bases outside the gene matches. CDR3 length: 14 residues. For the CDR3, the DNA is TGTGCCAGCAGTGTACAGGGGTTGAACACTGAAGCTTTCTTT. Protein sequence: CASSVQGLNTEAFF.

This clone was seen more than once but under ten times. The chain uses TRBV27 and TRBJ2-7, with D possibly being TRBD2 (5 bases). In germline, CDR1 is MNHEY, CDR2 SMNVEV (reference sequence). Trimming left V 2 bases short and J 5 bases short, with 13 bases between. The CDR3 consists of 14 residues. CDR3 sequence: CASSLGEGRDEQYF. The CDR3 nucleotides read TGTGCCAGCAGTTTAGGCGAGGGAAGGGACGAGCAGTACTTC.

The J gene is TRBJ1-2, the V gene TRBV4-3, with D maybe TRBD1 (5 bases). The germline V gene encodes CDR1 LGHNA and CDR2 YSLEER. This CDR3 has 14 amino acids. The V end lost 1 base, the J end lost 1 base, and 7 bases lay between the germline ends. Here the CDR3 DNA reads TGCGCCAGCAGCCAAGTGCAGGGTAACTATGGCTACACCTTC. Its translation is CASSQVQGNYGYTF.

This clone was seen a handful of times. This chain connects TRBV4-3 to TRBJ2-4; 10 positions match TRBD1. Unmatched junction bases numbered 11, after V lost 4 bases and J lost 8 bases. The CDR3 contains 16 residues. Germline loops: CDR1 LGHNA, CDR2 YSLEER. In DNA form, the CDR3 reads TGCGCCAGCAGCCCGGGGGGGACAGGGGAATTGTACATTCAGTACTTC. Protein product: CASSPGGTGELYIQYF.

This chain connects TRBV28 to TRBJ1-5; 8 bases line up with TRBD1. Trimming cost V 8 bases and J 3 bases; bases outside gene matches: 9. The CDR3 spans 15 residues. The germline V gene has CDR1 MDHEN and CDR2 SYDVKM. The CDR3 DNA sequence: TGTGCCAGCGGGACAGGCCGTCGGGTCAATCAGCCCCAGCATTTT. Its protein product is CASGTGRRVNQPQHF.

This chain joins TRBV28 and TRBJ2-3; a weak D match, TRBD1 (5 bases). This CDR3 comprises 14 residues. Germline assignment: CDR1 MDHEN and CDR2 SYDVKM. The V gene lost 5 bases and the J gene lost 2 bases, with 11 bases spanning the gap. The CDR3 bases are TGTGCCAGCAGTGTCGTGGGGCTCACAGATACGCAGTATTTT. This codes for CASSVVGLTDTQYF. The full variable domain, its missing parts supplied by reference TRBV28 and TRBJ2-3, is DVKVTQSSRYLVKRTGEKVFLECVQDMDHENMFWYRQDPGLGLRLIYFSYDVKMKEKGDIPEGYSVSREKKERFSLILESASTNQTSMYLCASSVVGLTDTQYFGPGTRLTVL.

V is TRBV5-1 and J is TRBJ1-3; the D gene is possibly TRBD1 (6 bases). The CDR3 runs to 16 residues. Germline CDR1 reads SGHRS; CDR2 reads YFSETQ. Trimming stripped 4 bases from V and 1 base from J, with 15 bases between. CDR3 nucleotide sequence: TGCGCCAGCAGCCTTCAGGGACACGTTTCTGGAAACACCATATATTTT. It encodes CASSLQGHVSGNTIYF.

The V and J genes are TRBV2 and TRBJ1-1, with D maybe TRBD1 (5 bases). CDR1 is SNHLY, CDR2 FYNNEI, per germline. V was trimmed by 3 bases and J by 0 bases, leaving 8 bases between them. This CDR3 has 14 amino acids. The chain's CDR3 is CASSDRVMNTEAFF. The CDR3 bases are TGTGCCAGCAGTGACAGGGTAATGAACACTGAAGCTTTCTTT.

The V and J genes are TRBV5-1 and TRBJ1-2; unclear D gene. CDR1 and CDR2 (germline): SGHRS, YFSETQ. V lost 4 bases and J 3 bases, leaving 10 bases between the germline ends. This CDR3 spans 13 amino acids. The DNA for the CDR3 is TGCGCCAGCAGCGAGATAGACTACTATGGCTACACCTTC. This translates into CASSEIDYYGYTF.

This clone was seen a handful of times. CDR3 DNA sequence: TGTGCCAGCAGCTTCGGAGGGAACACTGAAGCTTTCTTT. Translating gives CASSFGGNTEAFF. The V and J genes are TRBV5-6 and TRBJ1-1; unclear D gene. V was clipped by 2 bases and J by 1 base, with 6 bases between them. The CDR3 has 13 residues. The germline V gene has CDR1 SGHDT and CDR2 YYEEEE.

The chain is built from TRBV9 and TRBJ2-2; 11 nucleotides align to TRBD1. The germline CDR1 and CDR2 sequences are SGDLS and YYNGEE. V lost 2 bases and J lost 6; bases outside the gene matches: 6. The CDR3 runs 16 residues. The CDR3 DNA reads as TGTGCCAGCAGCGTTCGGACAGGGGGCTTATCCGGGGAGCTGTTTTTT. This encodes CASSVRTGGLSGELFF.

The V and J genes are TRBV28 and TRBJ2-7; TRBD1 matches at 9 bases. This CDR3 contains 14 residues. CDR1 and CDR2 (germline): MDHEN, SYDVKM. V lost 9 bases to trimming and J lost 0 bases; unmatched junction nucleotides: 6. CDR3 protein: CASNRDRASYEQYF. The CDR3 DNA sequence: TGTGCCAGTAACCGGGACAGGGCCTCCTACGAGCAGTACTTC.

The chain has TRBV11-2 and TRBJ2-1; unclear D gene. The V gene's germline CDR1 is SGHAT and CDR2 FQNNGV. This CDR3 is 16 amino acids long. Trimming took off 3 bases at V and 2 bases at J, with 14 bases between the two ends. In DNA, the CDR3 is TGTGCCAGCAGCTTCCCCCTAGTACCTACCTACAATGAGCAGTTCTTC. Translated, it gives CASSFPLVPTYNEQFF.

This chain joins TRBV10-3 and TRBJ1-2, with TRBD1 identical over 8 bases. V lost 10 bases to trimming and J lost 4 bases; unmatched junction nucleotides: 8. The CDR3 consists of 13 residues. Germline assignment: CDR1 ENHRY and CDR2 SYGVKD. DNA of the CDR3: TGTGCCACCGCTTCGGACAGGGTCTATGGCTACACCTTC. Its translation: CATASDRVYGYTF.

This clone was observed a few times. The DNA of the CDR3 is TGTGCCAGTAGTCCGGGATCCGACAGGACCTACACCTTC. Translated, it gives CASSPGSDRTYTF. V usage is TRBV19 and J usage is TRBJ1-2, with D possibly TRBD1 on 6 matching bases. Per germline, CDR1 LNHDA and CDR2 SQIVND (reference sequence). The CDR3 length is 13 residues. The ends were cut back, 5 bases at V and 10 bases at J, with 17 bases in the middle. The complete variable domain, with remaining parts taken from reference TRBV19 and TRBJ1-2, reads DGGITQSPKYLFRKEGQNVTLSCEQNLNHDAMYWYRQDPGQGLRLIYYSQIVNDFQKGDIAEGYSVSREKKESFPLTVTSAQKNPTAFYLCASSPGSDRTYTFGSGTRLTVV.

V and J are TRBV18 and TRBJ2-7; D is undetermined. Trimming left V 2 bases short and J 4 bases short, with 6 bases between. Germline CDR1 is KGHSH and CDR2 is LQKENI. The CDR3 loop spans 12 amino acids. CDR3 DNA: TGTGCCAGCTCACCAGAGGAGTACGAGCAGTACTTC. Protein sequence: CASSPEEYEQYF.

The chain recombines TRBV6-5 with TRBJ1-2; TRBD1 might be the D (6 bases). The germline V gene has CDR1 MNHEY and CDR2 SVGAGI. V was trimmed by 0 bases and J by 2 bases, leaving 13 bases between them. The CDR3 is 16 amino acids. For the CDR3, the DNA is TGTGCCAGCAGTTACTCCGGCGGGGGCGCCAACTATGGCTACACCTTC. It codes for CASSYSGGGANYGYTF.

The J gene is TRBJ1-1, the V gene TRBV29-1; TRBD1 is a possible D gene (5 bases). This CDR3 region has 12 residues. Trimming removed 6 bases from V and 0 bases from J, with 8 bases in between. Germline V lookup: CDR1 SQVTM, CDR2 ANQGSEA. The CDR3 loop reads CSVGTLNTEAFF. The CDR3 DNA reads TGCAGCGTGGGGACTTTGAACACTGAAGCTTTCTTT.

This clone has a handful of counts. The chain is built from TRBV5-1 and TRBJ2-1; 8 positions match TRBD2. Germline assignment: CDR1 SGHRS and CDR2 YFSETQ. Losses at the gene ends were 4 bases for V and 6 bases for J; bases not matched to a gene: 12. The CDR3 is made up of 16 amino acids. The CDR3 here is CASSRLLAGGANEQFF. The CDR3 DNA sequence: TGCGCCAGCAGCCGCCTTCTAGCGGGTGGGGCCAATGAGCAGTTCTTC.

The chain uses TRBV10-3 and TRBJ1-1; 7 bases agree with TRBD1. The V gene end was trimmed by 6 bases and the J gene end by 3 bases; junction bases not matched to a gene: 4. CDR1 is ENHRY, CDR2 SYGVKD, per germline. The CDR3 sequence is 13 residues long. The CDR3 sequence: CAISPGQHTEAFF. The DNA of the CDR3 is TGTGCCATCAGCCCGGGACAGCACACTGAAGCTTTCTTT.